This T cell receptor (beta chain) comes out of a study of identical twins. Overall study findings and caveats: Sequences that were out-of-frame, alpha and twin-shared displayed an excess of low generation probability. Invariant MAIT and iNKT cells may have partly biased zero-insertion analyses. Fewer insertions were carried by abundant cord blood beta clonotypes, but none was seen in memory repertoires.

Through template switching, a universal primer site was introduced, and the cDNA contained unique molecular identifiers. TCRdb ran MiXCR on the 5' RACE reads and lists one entry per CDR3 protein. The sample shows around 240,000 distinct CDR3 sequences, under 12% of them seen only once. In its sample, this clonotype was seen many times. Its target is not known. The receptor was isolated from a man aged 50-60 years in good health. Source material: memory T cells sorted from blood.

The CDR3 loop is CASSFSGRAVNEQFF. The CDR3 DNA sequence: TGTGCCAGCAGCTTTAGCGGGAGGGCCGTTAATGAGCAGTTCTTC. This chain connects TRBV7-9 to TRBJ2-1, with 11 bases identical to TRBD2. This CDR3 comprises 15 residues. Germline-derived CDR1 and CDR2 are SEHNR and FQNEAQ (reference sequence). Losses at the gene ends were 3 bases for V and 7 bases for J; bases not matched to a gene: 5.